A single sample gave rise to the 11 T cell receptor beta chains below, sequenced in a study of cytomegalovirus exposure and HLA in healthy donors. TCRdb's copy holds only in-frame clones and misses some; the assay was immunoSEQ multiplex PCR. The table lists around 150,000 clones, almost 85% of them singletons. Sample: PBMCs. The receptors shown here come from a man aged 25-45 years in good health and CMV-seropositive.

CDR3 sequence: CAWSVRRFDNEQFF. As DNA, the CDR3 is TGTGCCTGGAGTGTAAGGCGGTTTGATAATGAGCAGTTCTTC. The chain carries TRBV30 and TRBJ2-1; D is unclear. This CDR3 comprises 14 residues. Trimming pared 0 bases from V and 7 bases from J, leaving 13 bases between. Germline CDR1 and CDR2: GTSNPN and SVGIG (reference sequence).

The V and J genes are TRBV27 and TRBJ2-3; 11 bases align to TRBD2. The V gene end was trimmed by 5 bases and the J gene end by 2 bases; junction bases not matched to a gene: 6. The length of the CDR3 is 16 residues. CDR1 MNHEY and CDR2 SMNVEV come from the germline V gene (reference sequence). CDR3 sequence reads: CASSPGTSGLTDTQYF. The CDR3 DNA sequence: TGTGCCAGCAGTCCCGGGACTAGCGGCCTCACAGATACGCAGTATTTT.

The chain joins TRBV9 to TRBJ2-3; tentatively, D is TRBD1 (5 bases). This CDR3 contains 14 residues. The germline CDR1 and CDR2 sequences are SGDLS and YYNGEE. V lost 0 bases and J 7 bases, leaving 12 bases between the germline ends. The CDR3 reads CASSVDRSRNTQYF. CDR3 sequence (DNA): TGTGCCAGCAGCGTAGACAGGAGCCGAAATACGCAGTATTTT.

The chain joins TRBV18 to TRBJ2-7, with TRBD2 matching over 9 bases. The germline gives CDR1 KGHSH, CDR2 LQKENI. The V segment lost 1 base and the J segment 7 bases; nucleotides outside the gene matches: 5. The CDR3 has 14 residues. The DNA for the CDR3 is TGTGCCAGCTCACCACTAGCGGGAGCGGGAGAGCAGTACTTC. Protein: CASSPLAGAGEQYF.

This clone has only one observation. The chain links TRBV30 to TRBJ2-3, with 12 nucleotides matching TRBD2. J was trimmed by 5 bases and V by 3 bases; bases with no gene match: 3. This CDR3 comprises 14 residues. CDR1 and CDR2 from the germline V gene are GTSNPN and SVGIG (reference sequence). DNA of the CDR3: TGTGCCTGGAGCGAGACTAGCGGGAGAGATACGCAGTATTTT. It encodes CAWSETSGRDTQYF.

This clone was observed a few times. The chain is built from TRBV20-1 and TRBJ1-1; D call uncertain. The length of the CDR3 is 11 residues. V gave up 5 bases and J gave up 3 bases, with 7 bases separating them. Germline values: CDR1 DFQATT, CDR2 SNEGSKA (reference sequence). The CDR3 DNA is TGCAGTGCTGGGCCAGACACTGAAGCTTTCTTT. This translates into CSAGPDTEAFF.

A note on this clone: This CDR3 is also generated by other DNA sequences in the sample. The chain combines TRBV5-1 with TRBJ2-5; the match to TRBD1 covers 8 bases. From germline, CDR1 is SGHRS and CDR2 YFSETQ. This CDR3 is built from 14 residues. V was pared by 4 bases and J by 3 bases, with 5 bases of the junction left unmatched. CDR3: CASSAGTGKETQYF. The DNA for the CDR3 is TGCGCCAGCAGCGCCGGGACAGGCAAAGAGACCCAGTACTTC.

A single count supports this clone. The genes are TRBV2 and TRBJ1-6, with D hard to call. Deletions cut 8 bases from V and 6 bases from J, with 17 bases between. From germline, CDR1 is SNHLY and CDR2 FYNNEI. The CDR3 is made up of 15 amino acids. Here the CDR3 reads CASALQITINSPLHF. Here the CDR3 DNA reads TGTGCCAGCGCCCTACAGATAACAATTAATTCACCCCTCCACTTT.

This chain links TRBV9 with TRBJ2-3, with a possible D match to TRBD1 (7 bases). This CDR3 comprises 16 residues. The V end was cut by 1 base, the J end by 0 bases, with 12 bases between. Looked up from germline, CDR1 is SGDLS and CDR2 is YYNGEE. CDR3 coding DNA: TGTGCCAGCAGCGTACAGGGGGGAATAAGCACAGATACGCAGTATTTT. Residues: CASSVQGGISTDTQYF.

DNA for the CDR3: TGTGCCATCAGTGAACCCCGGGAGACCCAGTACTTC. Translation: CAISEPRETQYF. The V and J genes are TRBV10-3 and TRBJ2-5; no reliable D call. CDR3 length: 12 amino acids. Germline-derived CDR1 and CDR2 are ENHRY and SYGVKD. V gave up 3 bases and J gave up 5 bases, with 7 bases separating them.

In its sample, this clone was seen a few times. The CDR3 bases are TGTGCCAGCAGCTTGAGGGAGGTGTCTAATGAAAAACTGTTTTTT. It yields the protein CASSLREVSNEKLFF. V usage is TRBV5-6 and J usage is TRBJ1-4; D unclear. The CDR3 is 15 amino acids. V lost 1 base and J lost 3, with 10 bases in between. The germline V gene encodes CDR1 SGHDT and CDR2 YYEEEE.